The clone carrying this T cell receptor beta chain was seen a few times. The antigen is not known. The data derive from a study of cytomegalovirus exposure and HLA in healthy donors. Study-wide background: A later analysis reported the same platform for the 90 to 150 validation repertoires and the roughly 700 first-cohort repertoires. Study findings and constraints: Cytomegalovirus association was listed for 150 to 200 TCR beta chains. A few chains tied to CMV proved CMV antigen-specific in vitro.

Donors came from a validation cohort of some 110 subjects, distinct from the first 666-subject cohort. Some clones are missing from TCRdb's copy, which holds only in-frame ones; the method was immunoSEQ multiplex PCR. In the table there are under 200,000 clones, about nine tenths of which are singletons. CDR3 length equals 14 residues. V was shortened by 6 bases and J by 4 bases, with 12 bases between the two germline ends. Germline V CDR1 and CDR2: SGHVS, FNYEAQ. This sequence originates from a woman in her 30s in good health and CMV-seronegative. The chain couples TRBV7-6 to TRBJ2-2; D possibly corresponds to TRBD1 (6 bases). The sequenced sample consisted of PBMCs. For the CDR3, the DNA is TGTGCCAGCAGTGATCAGGACAGCACCGGGGAGCTGTTTTTT. Protein product: CASSDQDSTGELFF.